These T cell receptor beta chains were read from a single sample in a study of T cells in Graves' hyperthyroidism and ophthalmopathy. TCRdb used MiXCR to reprocess the multiplex PCR reads, holding one entry per CDR3 protein. Among approximately 590,000 distinct CDR3 sequences listed, roughly 14% were seen once. The sequenced material came from blood. Receptors originate from a woman between 25 and 40 years old with Graves' hyperthyroidism. Both conserved end residues are part of each CDR3. The order of the fields is CDR3 length, clone size, V gene, D gene, J gene, CDR3 protein. The D gene is left open where the match is weak. Rows give clone size only sometimes, using once, few, many, or a class for an expanded clone.

CDR3 length: 11; clone size: .; V gene: TRBV3-1; D gene: .; J gene: TRBJ2-7; CDR3 protein: CASSQATEQYF
CDR3 length: 12; clone size: few; V gene: TRBV19; D gene: TRBD1; J gene: TRBJ1-2; CDR3 protein: CASIPNRGGYTF
CDR3 length: 14; clone size: many; V gene: TRBV20-1; D gene: .; J gene: TRBJ2-5; CDR3 protein: CSAYRGLGGETQYF
CDR3 length: 17; clone size: .; V gene: TRBV7-2; D gene: TRBD2; J gene: TRBJ2-1; CDR3 protein: CASSLASPLAGGNEQFF
CDR3 length: 15; clone size: few; V gene: TRBV6-1; D gene: .; J gene: TRBJ2-7; CDR3 protein: CASLEGTGPLYEQYF
CDR3 length: 18; clone size: .; V gene: TRBV5-1; D gene: .; J gene: TRBJ2-6; CDR3 protein: CASSLGQAFSAGANVLTF
CDR3 length: 13; clone size: many; V gene: TRBV20-1; D gene: .; J gene: TRBJ2-7; CDR3 protein: CSARGTGAHEQYF
CDR3 length: 12; clone size: many; V gene: TRBV7-9; D gene: .; J gene: TRBJ2-5; CDR3 protein: CASSLVVETQYF
CDR3 length: 13; clone size: many; V gene: TRBV20-1; D gene: .; J gene: TRBJ2-7; CDR3 protein: CSARGAEGIKQYF
CDR3 length: 14; clone size: many; V gene: TRBV11-2; D gene: .; J gene: TRBJ2-2; CDR3 protein: CASSPLLNTGELFF
CDR3 length: 16; clone size: .; V gene: TRBV11-1; D gene: TRBD1; J gene: TRBJ1-1; CDR3 protein: CASSLRTGPMNTEAFF
CDR3 length: 13; clone size: .; V gene: TRBV29-1; D gene: .; J gene: TRBJ1-4; CDR3 protein: CSVARHFNEKLFF
CDR3 length: 16; clone size: many; V gene: TRBV3-1; D gene: TRBD2; J gene: TRBJ2-1; CDR3 protein: CASSQGAGTSGNEQFF
CDR3 length: 15; clone size: .; V gene: TRBV6-1; D gene: .; J gene: TRBJ1-2; CDR3 protein: CASREGVRELYGYTF
CDR3 length: 15; clone size: few; V gene: TRBV20-1; D gene: .; J gene: TRBJ2-2; CDR3 protein: CSARTRDLNTGELFF
CDR3 length: 16; clone size: many; V gene: TRBV5-1; D gene: .; J gene: TRBJ2-3; CDR3 protein: CASSLGADPFSDTQYF
CDR3 length: 15; clone size: .; V gene: TRBV20-1; D gene: .; J gene: TRBJ2-3; CDR3 protein: CSARDTRAATGTQYF
CDR3 length: 12; clone size: few; V gene: TRBV19; D gene: .; J gene: TRBJ1-5; CDR3 protein: CASSTYSEPQHF
CDR3 length: 15; clone size: many; V gene: TRBV20-1; D gene: .; J gene: TRBJ2-1; CDR3 protein: CSAHWGLAAYNEQFF
CDR3 length: 10; clone size: many; V gene: TRBV29-1; D gene: .; J gene: TRBJ2-1; CDR3 protein: CSHSGNEQFF
CDR3 length: 17; clone size: .; V gene: TRBV9; D gene: .; J gene: TRBJ1-3; CDR3 protein: CASSVLDRRLSGNTIYF
CDR3 length: 17; clone size: few; V gene: TRBV12-5; D gene: .; J gene: TRBJ2-2; CDR3 protein: CASGLVHGGQNTGELFF
CDR3 length: 13; clone size: many; V gene: TRBV9; D gene: TRBD1; J gene: TRBJ2-7; CDR3 protein: CASSDGTDYEQYF
CDR3 length: 17; clone size: many; V gene: TRBV28; D gene: .; J gene: TRBJ2-1; CDR3 protein: CASSPEVGGVSYNEQFF
CDR3 length: 15; clone size: many; V gene: TRBV2; D gene: TRBD2; J gene: TRBJ2-7; CDR3 protein: CASSLRGGGAYEQYF
CDR3 length: 16; clone size: few; V gene: TRBV10-3; D gene: .; J gene: TRBJ2-2; CDR3 protein: CATTFQPRADTGELFF
CDR3 length: 15; clone size: many; V gene: TRBV28; D gene: .; J gene: TRBJ1-1; CDR3 protein: CASSFSAMPNTEAFF
CDR3 length: 12; clone size: .; V gene: TRBV9; D gene: .; J gene: TRBJ2-1; CDR3 protein: CASSVGLGEQFF
CDR3 length: 14; clone size: many; V gene: TRBV28; D gene: TRBD1; J gene: TRBJ1-1; CDR3 protein: CASSLDRGLLGAFF
CDR3 length: 15; clone size: many; V gene: TRBV12-3/TRBV12-4; D gene: .; J gene: TRBJ2-3; CDR3 protein: CASSIAGVSTDTQYF
CDR3 length: 15; clone size: many; V gene: TRBV30; D gene: .; J gene: TRBJ1-1; CDR3 protein: CAWSRPGVGNTEAFF
CDR3 length: 15; clone size: .; V gene: TRBV7-9; D gene: TRBD2; J gene: TRBJ2-1; CDR3 protein: CASSLVREGRNEQFF
CDR3 length: 17; clone size: few; V gene: TRBV6-1; D gene: .; J gene: TRBJ2-2; CDR3 protein: CASSEEVRTANTGELFF
CDR3 length: 15; clone size: many; V gene: TRBV11-1; D gene: .; J gene: TRBJ1-1; CDR3 protein: CASSSAFTMNTEAFF
CDR3 length: 16; clone size: .; V gene: TRBV3-1; D gene: TRBD2; J gene: TRBJ2-1; CDR3 protein: CASSQVDSGRDGEQFF